The 15 T cell receptor beta chains below all came from one sample that was sequenced in a study of control samples from healthy donors and cancer patients. The method was immunoSEQ multiplex PCR; TCRdb's version includes in-frame clones alone and lacks a portion of them. This table has roughly 120,000 clones, about 95% appearing once. The sequencing sample was made of blood. The origin of the receptors is a young man in good health.

The chain links TRBV4-3 to TRBJ1-6; D perhaps matches TRBD1 (6 bases). Germline V gives CDR1 LGHNA, CDR2 YSLEER. There are 16 residues in the CDR3. The ends were cut back, 1 base at V and 13 bases at J, with 20 bases in the middle. DNA of the CDR3: TGCGCCAGCAGCCAAGTGTGGGGGCCCACCTTAATCCCCCTCCACTTT. Its translation is CASSQVWGPTLIPLHF.

This chain connects TRBV18 to TRBJ1-5, with 8 nucleotides matching TRBD1. Looked up from germline, CDR1 is KGHSH and CDR2 is LQKENI. The CDR3 is 13 amino acids. V gave up 5 bases and J gave up 6 bases; unmatched junction bases: 3. The CDR3 reads CASSSTGGQPQHF. The CDR3 DNA reads TGTGCCAGCTCATCAACAGGGGGTCAGCCCCAGCATTTT.

The chain is built from TRBV7-9 and TRBJ1-1; D ambiguous. Germline V lookup: CDR1 SEHNR, CDR2 FQNEAQ (reference sequence). The CDR3 extends over 14 amino acids. Deletions cut 2 bases from V and 1 base from J, with 8 bases between. The DNA of the CDR3 is TGTGCCAGCAGCTTACACGGCAGGAACACTGAAGCTTTCTTT. Translating it yields CASSLHGRNTEAFF.

V usage is TRBV27 and J usage is TRBJ1-4; the D gene is possibly TRBD1 (5 bases). From germline, CDR1 is MNHEY and CDR2 SMNVEV (reference sequence). The V and J ends lost 8 bases and 5 bases respectively, with 12 bases between them. The CDR3 has 13 amino acids. The CDR3 spells CASGGSQNEKLFF. In nucleotides, the CDR3 is TGTGCCAGCGGGGGTAGTCAGAATGAAAAACTGTTTTTT.

The rearrangement links TRBV5-5 to TRBJ2-5; 7 bases agree with TRBD1. The CDR3 covers 14 residues. Germline V gene sequence: CDR1 SGHKS, CDR2 YYEKEE (reference sequence). Losses at the gene ends were 1 base for V and 4 bases for J; bases not matched to a gene: 4. The CDR3, as DNA: TGTGCCAGCAGCTTGAGAGGGGGCACAGAGACCCAGTACTTC. It specifies CASSLRGGTETQYF.

The chain uses TRBV27 and TRBJ2-2; maybe TRBD1 (5 bases). CDR1 and CDR2 from the germline V gene are MNHEY and SMNVEV (reference sequence). The length of the CDR3 is 19 residues. V was cut by 0 bases and J by 2 bases, with 19 bases left in between. CDR3 in DNA: TGTGCCAGCAGTTTATCGTTTCAGGGCGCGGTGATCAACACCGGGGAGCTGTTTTTT. Protein sequence: CASSLSFQGAVINTGELFF.

This sequence joins TRBV5-6 and TRBJ1-1, with D unclear. Trimming removed 0 bases at V and 10 bases at J, with 19 bases between. There are 15 residues in the CDR3. Germline V gives CDR1 SGHDT, CDR2 YYEEEE. CDR3 region: CASSLGRSARVSAFF. The CDR3 nucleotides read TGTGCCAGCAGCTTGGGGAGGAGTGCCCGTGTTTCAGCTTTCTTT.

This sequence joins TRBV5-5 and TRBJ1-4, with a possible D match to TRBD1 (5 bases). Germline V gene data show CDR1 as SGHKS and CDR2 as YYEKEE (reference sequence). The CDR3 spans 14 residues. Trimming removed 0 bases at V and 4 bases at J, with 7 bases between. The CDR3 nucleotides read TGTGCCAGCAGCTTGGGACAGTATAATGAAAAACTGTTTTTT. The encoded protein is CASSLGQYNEKLFF. Full variable domain (missing parts from reference TRBV5-5 and TRBJ1-4): DAGVTQSPTHLIKTRGQQVTLRCSPISGHKSVSWYQQVLGQGPQFIFQYYEKEERGRGNFPDRFSARQFPNYSSELNVNALLLGDSALYLCASSLGQYNEKLFFGSGTQLSVL.

V usage is TRBV24-1 and J usage is TRBJ1-5; the D gene is possibly TRBD1 (6 bases). CDR3 length: 14 residues. Trimming removed 4 bases from V and 3 bases from J, with 9 bases in between. Germline CDR1 is KGHDR and CDR2 is SFDVKD. The CDR3 DNA reads TGTGCCACCAGTGAAACAGGGTCCAATCAGCCCCAGCATTTT. Its protein product is CATSETGSNQPQHF.

The V gene is TRBV5-6, the J gene TRBJ2-2; D assignment may be TRBD1 or TRBD2 (5 bases each). V was cut by 4 bases and J by 11 bases, with 18 bases left in between. This CDR3 comprises 14 residues. Per the germline V gene, CDR1 is SGHDT and CDR2 is YYEEEE. The CDR3 region is CASSPSWDGAELFF. The DNA of the CDR3 is TGTGCCAGCAGCCCAAGCTGGGACGGGGCTGAGCTGTTTTTT.

About this clone: This CDR3 is also generated by other DNA sequences in the sample. This chain joins TRBV7-2 and TRBJ2-5, with 7 positions matching TRBD1. Trimming at V came to 0 bases and at J to 5 bases, leaving 3 bases not matched to a gene. Germline CDR1 SGHTA, CDR2 FQGNSA. This CDR3 region has 14 residues. The CDR3 DNA reads TGTGCCAGCAGCTTAGCAGGGGGCGGGGAGACCCAGTACTTC. Protein: CASSLAGGGETQYF.

In DNA, the CDR3 is TGCGCCAGCGGAGGGGGCCCCGCTCCTAATGAAAAACTGTTTTTT. It translates to CASGGGPAPNEKLFF. The gene calls are TRBV5-1 and TRBJ1-4; 7 bases fit TRBD1. The ends lost 7 bases at V and 3 bases at J; junction bases unmatched: 9. The CDR3 has 15 residues. The germline CDR1 and CDR2 sequences are SGHRS and YFSETQ.

The J gene is TRBJ2-4, the V gene TRBV7-2, with 11 bases identical to TRBD2. The CDR3 runs 14 residues. Germline assignment: CDR1 SGHTA and CDR2 FQGNSA. Trimming took 3 bases from V and 13 from J; bases not matched to a gene: 8. CDR3 sequence: CASSLPSSGGLQYF. The CDR3 bases are TGTGCCAGCAGCTTGCCCTCTAGCGGGGGGCTACAGTACTTC.

The chain has TRBV5-4 and TRBJ2-2; 13 nucleotides line up with TRBD2. CDR1 is SGHNT, CDR2 YYREEE, per germline (reference sequence). The length of the CDR3 is 16 residues. V lost 4 bases, J lost 7 bases, and 7 bases stayed unmatched. The CDR3 spells CASSGGLAGAGGELFF. The CDR3 DNA follows: TGTGCCAGCAGCGGAGGACTAGCGGGGGCGGGCGGGGAGCTGTTTTTT. Combining the CDR3 with reference TRBV5-4 and TRBJ2-2 gives the whole variable domain ETGVTQSPTHLIKTRGQQVTLRCSSQSGHNTVSWYQQALGQGPQFIFQYYREEENGRGNFPPRFSGLQFPNYSSELNVNALELDDSALYLCASSGGLAGAGGELFFGEGSRLTVL.

The CDR3 loop reads CASGLTQGPDTQYF. Written as DNA, the CDR3 is TGTGCTAGTGGTCTCACACAGGGGCCAGATACGCAGTATTTT. The chain joins TRBV12-5 to TRBJ2-3; 7 positions match TRBD1. From germline, CDR1 is LGHNT and CDR2 FRNRAP. V trimming: 5 bases; J trimming: 4 bases; junction bases outside the gene matches: 6. The CDR3 consists of 14 residues.